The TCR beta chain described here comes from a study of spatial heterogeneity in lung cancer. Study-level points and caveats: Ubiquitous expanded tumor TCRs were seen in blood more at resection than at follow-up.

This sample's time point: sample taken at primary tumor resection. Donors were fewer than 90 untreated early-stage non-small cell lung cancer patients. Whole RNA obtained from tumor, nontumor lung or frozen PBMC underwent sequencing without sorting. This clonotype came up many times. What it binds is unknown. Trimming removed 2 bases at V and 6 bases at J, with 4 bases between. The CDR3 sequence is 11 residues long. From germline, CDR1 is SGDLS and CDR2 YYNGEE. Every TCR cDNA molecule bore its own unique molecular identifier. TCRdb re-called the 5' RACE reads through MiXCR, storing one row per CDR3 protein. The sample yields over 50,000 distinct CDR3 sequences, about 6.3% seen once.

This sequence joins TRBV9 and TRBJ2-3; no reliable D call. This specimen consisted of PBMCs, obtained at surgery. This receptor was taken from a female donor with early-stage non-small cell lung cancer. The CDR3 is CASSVGDTQYF. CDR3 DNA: TGTGCCAGCAGCGTTGGGGATACGCAGTATTTT.